This T cell receptor (beta chain) is from a study of OX40 agonist ivuxolimab in advanced cancers. Turning to this clone: As yet, its antigen is unknown.

With 4 bases clipped from V and 5 bases from J, the junction kept 11 bases outside the gene matches. Germline loops: CDR1 SGDLS, CDR2 YYNGEE. The CDR3 consists of 15 residues. The timepoints at which blood was sampled were baseline, cycle 4 day 1, and cycle 7 day 1. General study points: Partial responders dosed at 0.1-3.0 mg/kg displayed clonal expansion ranking among the lowest.

The table came from immunoSEQ multiplex PCR; TCRdb's copy has only in-frame clones and leaves some out. The table has more than 80,000 clones, approximately 94% seen once. This chain links TRBV9 with TRBJ1-1; 7 nucleotides line up with TRBD1. This clonotype originated in an adult with an advanced solid tumor such as melanoma, head and neck, liver or kidney cancer. This sample comprised CD4+ or CD8+ T cells sorted from blood, obtained in a trial of the OX40 agonist ivuxolimab. CDR3 amino acids: CASSPGGGLGTEAFF. The CDR3 coding sequence is TGTGCCAGCAGCCCTGGAGGGGGCTTGGGGACTGAAGCTTTCTTT.